This section outlines one TCR beta chain sequence together with its context. Its antigen is unknown. This record belongs to a study of cytomegalovirus exposure and HLA in healthy donors. Findings of the study overall: Per published reports, the classifier diagnosed cytomegalovirus status with high specificity and sensitivity. In vitro testing confirmed a few CMV-associated chains as specific for CMV antigens.

Here immunoSEQ multiplex PCR was the method, and the copy in TCRdb shows in-frame clones only, minus some. The table records about 95,000 clones, 85% of them present only once. Per germline, CDR1 GTSNPN and CDR2 SVGIG (reference sequence). CDR3 size: 12 residues. V gave up 3 bases and J gave up 1 base, with 6 bases separating them. The sequence was collected from a man younger than 35 in good health and CMV-seropositive. Sequenced material: PBMCs. This chain links TRBV30 with TRBJ1-1; no firm D call. In DNA form, the CDR3 reads TGTGCCTGGAGAGGAGGGAACACTGAAGCTTTCTTT. Its translation is CAWRGGNTEAFF. Supplemented by reference TRBV30 and TRBJ1-1, the full variable domain reads SQTIHQWPATLVQPVGSPLSLECTVEGTSNPNLYWYRQAAGRGLQLLFYSVGIGQISSEVPQNLSASRPQDRQFILSSKKLLLSDSGFYLCAWRGGNTEAFFGQGTRLTVV.